A single sample gave rise to the 18 T cell receptor beta chains below, sequenced in a study of Ad26.COV2.S vaccination and SARS-CoV-2 variants. Documented treatment: some 20 received Ad26.COV2.S at low or high dose, single or two shots; several received placebo; per-sample allocation not given. Collection of samples fell on day 63 after the first vaccine or placebo injection. TCRdb's table, derived via immunoSEQ multiplex PCR, lists solely in-frame clones and lacks some. The table shows roughly 320,000 clones, with about 86% occurring only once. The material sequenced was peripheral blood, taken in a trial of Ad26.COV2.S vaccine versus placebo. The source is a person between 18 and 65 years old who received the Ad26.COV2.S COVID-19 vaccine or a placebo.

This rearrangement joins TRBV5-1 to TRBJ1-4; no clear D gene. With 2 bases removed from V and 7 bases from J, the gap between germline ends came to 15 bases. This CDR3 comprises 15 residues. Germline values: CDR1 SGHRS, CDR2 YFSETQ. The DNA of the CDR3 is TGCGCCAGCAGCTTCGGGTCAGCCTCCGGTGAAAAACTGTTTTTT. Protein sequence: CASSFGSASGEKLFF.

The chain joins TRBV2 to TRBJ2-5; 9 nucleotides agree with TRBD1. The germline V gene encodes CDR1 SNHLY and CDR2 FYNNEI. Unmatched junction bases numbered 8, after V lost 8 bases and J lost 7 bases. The CDR3 is made up of 13 amino acids. The CDR3 nucleotides read TGTGCCAGCGATGACAGGGGGATCGGGACCCAGTACTTC. This sequence encodes CASDDRGIGTQYF.

The chain uses TRBV11-2 and TRBJ1-3; a possible D gene is TRBD1 (6 bases). The CDR3 spans 19 residues. V was clipped by 3 bases and J by 3 bases, with 24 bases between them. Per germline, CDR1 SGHAT and CDR2 FQNNGV. The CDR3 region is CASSLGTGRGALGGNTIYF. DNA of the CDR3: TGTGCCAGCAGCTTGGGGACGGGCCGGGGGGCGCTTGGTGGAAACACCATATATTTT.

V is TRBV4-3 and J is TRBJ1-4, with no clear D. CDR1 and CDR2 (germline): LGHNA, YSLEER. V lost 2 bases and J 7 bases, leaving 20 bases between the germline ends. The CDR3 runs 17 residues. As DNA, the CDR3 is TGCGCCAGCAGCCAACAAAGAAGTATGGCCCGCGCTGAAAAACTGTTTTTT. Translated, it gives CASSQQRSMARAEKLFF.

The V call is TRBV6-6, the J call TRBJ1-1; D unclear. The CDR3 is 14 residues long. Trimming removed 6 bases at V and 4 bases at J, with 15 bases between. Germline V CDR1 and CDR2: MNHNY, SVGAGI (reference sequence). In DNA, the CDR3 is TGTGCCAGCAGGGACCGAGCCAAGGGCACTGAAGCTTTCTTT. As protein: CASRDRAKGTEAFF.

The chain has TRBV13 and TRBJ1-1; 10 bases line up with TRBD1. V was clipped by 0 bases and J by 5 bases; unmatched bases: 3. The germline gives CDR1 PRHDT, CDR2 FYEKMQ (reference sequence). CDR3 length: 15 residues. The CDR3 protein is CASSLGGQGRTEAFF. The CDR3 coding sequence is TGTGCCAGCAGCTTAGGGGGACAGGGGAGAACTGAAGCTTTCTTT.

The chain has TRBV6-5 and TRBJ1-5; 7 bases fit TRBD1. Germline loops: CDR1 MNHEY, CDR2 SVGAGI. CDR3 length equals 15 residues. The junction had 14 bases not matched to a gene; V was cut back by 8 bases and J by 7 bases. This CDR3 is CASLGPGQPIQPQHF. CDR3 sequence (DNA): TGTGCCAGCCTCGGGCCGGGACAGCCTATACAGCCCCAGCATTTT.

In its sample, this clone was seen a few times. The rearrangement uses TRBV4-1 and TRBJ2-2; D tentatively reads TRBD1 or TRBD2 (5 bases each). There are 16 residues in the CDR3. CDR1 and CDR2 from the germline V gene are MGHRA and YSYEKL. V was cut by 3 bases and J by 0 bases, with 11 bases left in between. The CDR3 protein is CASSHGTVTNTGELFF. The DNA for the CDR3 is TGCGCCAGCAGCCACGGGACCGTAACGAACACCGGGGAGCTGTTTTTT.

This clone was picked up one time. The chain employs TRBV5-6 and TRBJ1-1; D call uncertain. The length of the CDR3 is 15 residues. Trimming took off 4 bases at V and 4 bases at J, with 17 bases between the two ends. Germline CDR1 SGHDT, CDR2 YYEEEE. This CDR3 is CASSPRGVRGTEAFF. CDR3 bases: TGTGCCAGCAGCCCGCGCGGGGTCAGAGGCACTGAAGCTTTCTTT.

The V gene is TRBV15, the J gene TRBJ2-3, with 13 nucleotides matching TRBD2. This CDR3 contains 16 residues. CDR1 LNHNV and CDR2 YYDKDF come from the germline V gene (reference sequence). V was clipped by 5 bases and J by 6 bases; unmatched bases: 8. The CDR3 coding sequence is TGTGCCACCAGCTCCCGCACTAGCGGGGGGGCGGATACGCAGTATTTT. Its protein is CATSSRTSGGADTQYF.

The chain joins TRBV5-1 to TRBJ2-7; 9 nucleotides line up with TRBD1. There are 15 residues in the CDR3. J was trimmed by 6 bases and V by 0 bases; bases with no gene match: 7. Germline values: CDR1 SGHRS, CDR2 YFSETQ. The CDR3 DNA reads as TGCGCCAGCAGCTTGGCCGGGGACAGGGTCGGCGAGCAGTACTTC. Translation: CASSLAGDRVGEQYF.

The DNA for the CDR3 is TGTGCCAGCAGCCACGGCCCACGGACAGGGGGCTCACTGTACTTC. Protein product: CASSHGPRTGGSLYF. J is TRBJ2-7 and V is TRBV3-1 (or the pseudogene TRBV3-2), with 11 bases fitting TRBD1. The CDR3 covers 15 residues. Germline lookup yields CDR1 LGHDT and CDR2 YNNKEL (reference sequence). V shed 3 bases and J 12 bases; nucleotides not matched to a gene: 13.

J is TRBJ2-5 and V is TRBV9, with 7 positions matching TRBD2. This CDR3 is built from 18 residues. Germline-derived CDR1 and CDR2 are SGDLS and YYNGEE. The trim removed 0 bases at V and 0 bases at J, leaving 11 bases unmatched. The chain's CDR3 is CASSVGGTGRGNQETQYF. The CDR3 DNA sequence: TGTGCCAGCAGCGTAGGGGGGACTGGGAGGGGAAACCAAGAGACCCAGTACTTC.

The rearrangement joins TRBV7-3 to TRBJ2-3, with D perhaps matching TRBD1 (5 bases). CDR1 is SGHTA and CDR2 is FQGTGA in the germline V gene. The CDR3 spans 16 residues. V gave up 4 bases and J gave up 2 bases, with 16 bases separating them. The CDR3, as DNA: TGTGCCAGCAGCTCGCAAGGGGCACCCTCCACAGATACGCAGTATTTT. Encoded protein: CASSSQGAPSTDTQYF. Together with reference TRBV7-3 and TRBJ2-3, the CDR3 gives the full variable domain: GAGVSQTPSNKVTEKGKYVELRCDPISGHTALYWYRQSLGQGPEFLIYFQGTGAADDSGLPNDRFFAVRPEGSVSTLKIQRTERGDSAVYLCASSSQGAPSTDTQYFGPGTRLTVL.

The chain combines TRBV3-1 (or the pseudogene TRBV3-2) with TRBJ1-1; weak D call: TRBD1 (5 bases). There are 12 residues in the CDR3. Per germline, CDR1 LGHDT and CDR2 YNNKEL (reference sequence). V was pared by 0 bases and J by 8 bases, with 7 bases between. CDR3 nucleotide sequence: TGTGCCAGCAGCCAAGATAACAGGGAAGCTTTCTTT. Its protein product is CASSQDNREAFF.

V is TRBV5-8 and J is TRBJ1-1; D not certain. Trimming stripped 0 bases from V and 5 bases from J, with 14 bases between. Germline CDR1 reads SGHTS; CDR2 reads YDEGEE. The CDR3 runs to 15 residues. CDR3 nucleotides: TGTGCCAGCAGCTTGGTCCGATTACTGGGGACTGAAGCTTTCTTT. This codes for CASSLVRLLGTEAFF.

This clone was observed at least ten times. The chain couples TRBV2 to TRBJ2-1; D call uncertain. Germline V lookup: CDR1 SNHLY, CDR2 FYNNEI. The CDR3 runs 12 residues. The V end was cut by 6 bases, the J end by 2 bases, with 5 bases between. In DNA form, the CDR3 reads TGTGCCAGCAGACTGGCCTACAATGAGCAGTTCTTC. Its protein product is CASRLAYNEQFF.

This sequence joins TRBV11-2 and TRBJ2-5; D is unresolved. CDR1 and CDR2 (germline): SGHAT, FQNNGV. The length of the CDR3 is 12 residues. Trimming left V 5 bases short and J 3 bases short, with 7 bases between. For the CDR3, the DNA is TGTGCCAGCAGCCGTACGGAAGAGACCCAGTACTTC. It yields the protein CASSRTEETQYF.